The clone carrying this TCR beta chain came up a few times. Profiled with immunoSEQ multiplex PCR; TCRdb holds only in-frame clones, not every one. This table has about 300,000 clones, under 90% appearing once. With 3 bases removed from V and 0 bases from J, the gap between germline ends came to 9 bases. The germline CDR1 and CDR2 sequences are SGHRS and YFSETQ. The CDR3 loop spans 14 amino acids. This entry is derived from a study of blood T cell repertoires in COVID-19. The genes are TRBV5-1 and TRBJ1-1, with a weak D call TRBD1 (5 bases). The TCR was taken from a young man who had recovered from COVID-19. Input material: PBMCs or T cells enriched from blood (not recorded which). CDR3 bases: TGCGCCAGCAGCTCTAGACAGATGAACACTGAAGCTTTCTTT. Translating gives CASSSRQMNTEAFF.